Below, 6 T cell receptor beta chains from the same sample are listed, as sequenced in a study of T cell responses to AZD1222 COVID-19 vaccine (dated by TCRdb to the early 2020s). Explained via the paper, the time point label denotes: baseline before first vaccination. Libraries were made using the immunoSEQ multiplex PCR assay. Entries here come from immuneACCESS through TCRdb and include only in-frame sequences with V and J called. Some clones fail to appear in such tables; in the studies checked, an unresolved V gene covers under half of the shortfall, and the cause of the remainder is unknown. The sample table contains roughly 260,000 clones; only one count was recorded for 85% to 95% of them. The ten largest clones add up to roughly 0.5% of the sample. The sequencing here drew on peripheral blood, taken on day 0 of AZD1222 vaccination. These receptors came from an adult in good health.

The chain employs TRBV4-1 and TRBJ2-7; 7 nucleotides align to TRBD1. J was trimmed by 2 bases and V by 1 base; bases with no gene match: 5. The CDR3 runs to 15 residues. Per germline, CDR1 MGHRA and CDR2 YSYEKL. CDR3 sequence reads: CASSQGGGRPYEQYF. CDR3 nucleotide sequence: TGCGCCAGCAGCCAAGGAGGGGGCCGTCCCTACGAGCAGTACTTC.

The J gene is TRBJ1-2, the V gene TRBV5-1; 10 nucleotides line up with TRBD1. Germline CDR1 and CDR2: SGHRS and YFSETQ. The CDR3 sequence is 14 residues long. V dropped 3 bases and J dropped 7; count of bases not matched to a gene: 6. This chain's CDR3 is CASSWGQGMGGYTF. The CDR3 nucleotides are TGCGCCAGCAGCTGGGGACAGGGGATGGGTGGCTACACCTTC.

The chain joins TRBV11-2 to TRBJ1-5; TRBD1 matches at 7 bases. CDR3 length: 14 residues. The germline CDR1 and CDR2 sequences are SGHAT and FQNNGV. With 5 bases clipped from V and 2 bases from J, the junction kept 3 bases outside the gene matches. The DNA of the CDR3 is TGTGCCAGCAGCGCCACAGGGGGCAATCAGCCCCAGCATTTT. It encodes CASSATGGNQPQHF.

The chain's CDR3 is CASSPQGPGEQFF. In DNA form, the CDR3 reads TGCGCCAGCAGCCCCCAGGGGCCAGGGGAGCAGTTCTTC. The chain combines TRBV4-1 with TRBJ2-1, with a possible D match to TRBD1 (6 bases). Trimming removed 4 bases at V and 10 bases at J, with 14 bases between. The CDR3 has 13 amino acids. Germline CDR1 reads MGHRA; CDR2 reads YSYEKL.

V is TRBV29-1 and J is TRBJ1-1; D call uncertain. CDR3 length: 13 residues. Looked up from germline, CDR1 is SQVTM and CDR2 is ANQGSEA. The CDR3 spells CSFSGAWNTEAFF. The CDR3 region has the DNA TGCAGTTTTTCGGGCGCCTGGAACACTGAAGCTTTCTTT.

As for this clone: The sample holds other DNA sequences that translate to the same CDR3. The genes are TRBV5-1 and TRBJ1-3, with 7 nucleotides matching TRBD1. CDR1 and CDR2 from the germline V gene are SGHRS and YFSETQ. J was trimmed by 2 bases and V by 4 bases; bases with no gene match: 3. The CDR3 loop spans 14 amino acids. The CDR3 here is CASSPGTAGNTIYF. Here the CDR3 DNA reads TGCGCCAGCAGCCCCGGGACAGCTGGAAACACCATATATTTT.